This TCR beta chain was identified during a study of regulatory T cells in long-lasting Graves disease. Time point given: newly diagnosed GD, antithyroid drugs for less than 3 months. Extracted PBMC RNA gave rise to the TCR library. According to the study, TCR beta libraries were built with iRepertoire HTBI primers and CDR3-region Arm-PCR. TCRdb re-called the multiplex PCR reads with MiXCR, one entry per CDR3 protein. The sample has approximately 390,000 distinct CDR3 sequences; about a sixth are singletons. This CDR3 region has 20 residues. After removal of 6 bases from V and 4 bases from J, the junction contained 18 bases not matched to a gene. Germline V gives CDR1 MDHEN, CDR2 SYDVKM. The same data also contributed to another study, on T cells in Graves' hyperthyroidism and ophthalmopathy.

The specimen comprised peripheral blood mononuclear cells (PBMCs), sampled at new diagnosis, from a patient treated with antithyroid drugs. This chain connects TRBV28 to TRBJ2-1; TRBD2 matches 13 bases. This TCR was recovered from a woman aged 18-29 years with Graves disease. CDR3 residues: CASSGTGLAGSTSAYNEQFF. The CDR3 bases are TGTGCCAGCAGCGGCACGGGACTAGCGGGGTCTACTTCGGCTTACAATGAGCAGTTCTTC.